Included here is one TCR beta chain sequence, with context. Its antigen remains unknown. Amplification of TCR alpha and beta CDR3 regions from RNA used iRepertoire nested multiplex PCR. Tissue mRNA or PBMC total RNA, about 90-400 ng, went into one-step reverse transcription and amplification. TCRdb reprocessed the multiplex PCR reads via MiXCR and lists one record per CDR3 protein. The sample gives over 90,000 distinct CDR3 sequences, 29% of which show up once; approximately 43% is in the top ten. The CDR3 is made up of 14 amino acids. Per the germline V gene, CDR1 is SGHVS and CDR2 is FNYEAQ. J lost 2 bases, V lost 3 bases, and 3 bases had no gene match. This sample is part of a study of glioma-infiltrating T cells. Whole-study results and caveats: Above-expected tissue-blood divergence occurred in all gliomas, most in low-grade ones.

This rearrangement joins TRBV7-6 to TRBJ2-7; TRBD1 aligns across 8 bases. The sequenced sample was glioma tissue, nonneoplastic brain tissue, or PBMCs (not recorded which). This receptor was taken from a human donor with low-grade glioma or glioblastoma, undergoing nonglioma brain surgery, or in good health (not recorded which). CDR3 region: CASSLQTGAYEQYF. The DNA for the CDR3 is TGTGCCAGCAGCTTGCAGACAGGGGCCTACGAGCAGTACTTC.